A selection of T cell receptor beta chains follows, all from one sample in a study of radiotherapy plus CTLA-4 blockade in lung cancer. Sequenced by immunoSEQ multiplex PCR; TCRdb stores in-frame clones only, minus some. The data hold just under 60,000 clones, with approximately 70% observed a single time. This specimen was peripheral blood, taken from a patient treated with radiotherapy plus ipilimumab. The receptors here all came from a human donor with non-small cell lung cancer whose response to radiotherapy plus ipilimumab could not be evaluated. Both conserved end residues are part of each CDR3. A D gene is named only where the DNA matches it firmly. Only part of the rows carry a size: once, few, many, or a class if the clone is expanded.

clone size,D gene,V gene,J gene,CDR3 protein,CDR3 DNA
few,-,TRBV6-4,TRBJ2-3,CASHRRDRRQGGTDTQYF,TGTGCCAGCCATCGGAGGGACCGAAGGCAGGGGGGTACAGATACGCAGTATTTT
-,-,TRBV28,TRBJ1-5,CASSPRDGMFQPQHF,TGTGCCAGCAGTCCCAGGGATGGGATGTTTCAGCCCCAGCATTTT
once,TRBD2,TRBV4-2,TRBJ2-7,CASSQDLGLTYEQYF,TGTGCCAGCAGCCAAGATTTGGGACTAACCTACGAGCAGTACTTC
-,TRBD2,TRBV29-1,TRBJ2-1,CSVLSGRVSNEQFF,TGCAGCGTTCTTAGCGGGAGAGTTTCGAATGAGCAGTTCTTC
-,TRBD2,TRBV4-1,TRBJ2-7,CASSRPGLAPGSSYEQYF,TGCGCCAGCAGCCGACCGGGACTAGCGCCGGGGAGTTCCTACGAGCAGTACTTC
-,-,TRBV7-9,TRBJ2-5,CASSLALRGGKQETQYF,TGTGCCAGCAGCTTAGCGCTTAGAGGGGGTAAACAAGAGACCCAGTACTTC
-,TRBD2,TRBV7-6,TRBJ2-6,CASSLGGAGANVLTF,TGTGCCAGCAGCTTGGGAGGGGCTGGGGCCAACGTCCTGACTTTC
-,TRBD1,TRBV5-8,TRBJ1-2,CASSPQTGDYGYTF,TGTGCCAGCAGCCCGCAGACAGGGGACTATGGCTACACCTTC
-,-,TRBV4-2,TRBJ1-2,CASSPREGTYGYTF,TGTGCCAGCAGCCCCCGAGAGGGAACCTATGGCTACACCTTC
few,TRBD1,TRBV4-2,TRBJ1-2,CASSQEEGQGSYGYTF,TGTGCCAGCAGCCAAGAAGAGGGACAGGGTTCTTATGGCTACACCTTC
once,TRBD1,TRBV6-1,TRBJ1-3,CASTGQGSTGNTIYF,TGTGCCAGCACGGGACAGGGGTCGACTGGAAACACCATATATTTT
once,-,TRBV20-1,TRBJ1-2,CESGQGYGYTF,TGCGAGTCAGGGCAGGGCTATGGCTACACCTTC
-,-,TRBV27,TRBJ1-5,CASSPQGPGYSNQPQHF,TGTGCCAGCAGTCCCCAGGGGCCGGGATATAGCAATCAGCCCCAGCATTTT
-,-,TRBV15,TRBJ1-1,CATSSYHTEAFF,TGTGCCACCAGCTCCTACCACACTGAAGCTTTCTTT
once,-,TRBV6-5,TRBJ2-2,CASSYSRNTGELFF,TGTGCCAGCAGTTACTCTCGGAACACCGGGGAGCTGTTTTTT
-,-,TRBV11-2,TRBJ2-3,CASSFLRGKDTDTQYF,TGTGCCAGCAGCTTCCTTAGGGGGAAGGACACAGATACGCAGTATTTT
-,-,TRBV10-2,TRBJ2-7,CASSAVGRGSYEQYF,TGCGCCAGCAGTGCTGTGGGTAGGGGCTCCTACGAGCAGTACTTC